Listed below are T cell receptor beta chains from one sample, sequenced in a study of beta chain features in type 1 diabetes. Measured with immunoSEQ multiplex PCR; TCRdb has only the in-frame clones, and not every one. The sample includes about 340,000 clones, roughly 12% of them seen just once. The sequenced sample consisted of naive CD4+ T cells from blood. These receptors came from a woman aged 18 to 35 with type 1 diabetes. Each CDR3 is given with its conserved first and last residue. The D gene is left open where the match is weak. Clone size appears in some rows only: once, few, many, or a class for an expanded clone.

D gene	clone size	V gene	J gene	CDR3 protein
TRBD1	few	TRBV29-1	TRBJ1-5	CSVSGQAGQPQHF
.	few	TRBV7-2	TRBJ2-1	CASSLAPGRSYNEQFF
.	few	TRBV2	TRBJ2-3	CASSDPEAADTQYF
.	.	TRBV29-1	TRBJ1-2	CSVSVQDHGYTF
TRBD1	.	TRBV27	TRBJ1-4	CARPTGERTNEKLFF
TRBD1	.	TRBV7-2	TRBJ1-2	CASSLDRLFYGYTF
TRBD2	few	TRBV29-1	TRBJ2-7	CSVAGTSGGYEQYF
.	.	TRBV5-1	TRBJ2-1	CASSPPWASVYEQFF
.	.	TRBV18	TRBJ2-5	CASSLGQTQETQYF
TRBD1	few	TRBV7-8	TRBJ1-5	CASSLTGGPSNQPQHF
TRBD2	few	TRBV27	TRBJ2-3	CASRTVGLAPDGDTQYF
.	.	TRBV9	TRBJ2-5	CASSARPTRETQYF
TRBD2	few	TRBV5-1	TRBJ2-1	CASSPSGSIGSYNEQFF
TRBD2	.	TRBV5-1	TRBJ2-2	CASSLVAGDPTGELFF
.	.	TRBV9	TRBJ2-1	CASSVAILARGMEQFF
TRBD1	few	TRBV27	TRBJ1-5	CASSSRQGLSNQPQHF
TRBD1	few	TRBV6-1	TRBJ2-3	CASRTGVGTDTQYF
.	.	TRBV28	TRBJ2-7	CATAQAGVNEQYF
.	.	TRBV19	TRBJ2-2	CASRGGKTNTGELFF
.	few	TRBV7-2	TRBJ2-5	CASSFAGLQETQYF
.	.	TRBV5-1	TRBJ2-1	CASSMLQASNNEQFF
TRBD1	.	TRBV6-5	TRBJ1-2	CASSWDRTNYGYTF
.	few	TRBV28	TRBJ1-2	CASSNTGSGYTF
.	few	TRBV29-1	TRBJ1-4	CSVEAGAELFF
TRBD2	.	TRBV5-1	TRBJ2-2	CASSPLGGRTGELFF
.	.	TRBV7-9	TRBJ2-4	CASSPGPAENIQYF
TRBD1	.	TRBV28	TRBJ2-5	CASSTQQGAETQYF
.	.	TRBV29-1	TRBJ2-7	CSVGGTLGPYEQYF
.	few	TRBV9	TRBJ1-1	CASSVASGATEAFF
TRBD2	.	TRBV7-9	TRBJ2-3	CASSLGFVLAASSTDTQYF
.	few	TRBV25-1	TRBJ1-5	CASSRRVQPQHF
.	few	TRBV5-1	TRBJ2-2	CASSPRLVHTGELFF
TRBD1	few	TRBV7-9	TRBJ2-1	CASSSQGARGDEQFF
.	.	TRBV29-1	TRBJ2-7	CSVEEASSYEQYF
.	few	TRBV7-2	TRBJ1-5	CASSFGGVYQPQHF
.	.	TRBV30	TRBJ1-3	CAWISSSGNTIYF
.	.	TRBV9	TRBJ2-1	CASSVAPLDNEQFF
TRBD1	few	TRBV5-1	TRBJ1-5	CASSPGQGSGQPQHF
TRBD1	.	TRBV7-9	TRBJ1-1	CASTTSRGQGAFF
.	.	TRBV7-2	TRBJ1-2	CASTQGQGGGYTF
.	few	TRBV9	TRBJ1-5	CASSPSQGVQPQHF
.	few	TRBV5-1	TRBJ1-5	CASSLGGLGQPQHF
.	few	TRBV29-1	TRBJ1-3	CSVEERGRDTIYF
TRBD2	few	TRBV5-1	TRBJ2-1	CASSLVVAGVNNEQFF
.	few	TRBV15	TRBJ2-3	CATSRDRRVLRGTDTQYF
.	few	TRBV5-4	TRBJ1-1	CASSLQGANTEAFF
TRBD1	.	TRBV6-5	TRBJ2-2	CASSYSRQGNTGELFF
.	.	TRBV29-1	TRBJ2-2	CSVDVAGWSGELFF
TRBD1	.	TRBV18	TRBJ1-5	CASSPYTTGGNQPQHF
.	.	TRBV25-1	TRBJ1-1	CASSAGTGTLNTEAFF
.	.	TRBV9	TRBJ2-1	CASSPRSVGSSSSYNEQFF
.	.	TRBV18	TRBJ1-4	CASSPPTGAGTNEKLFF
.	.	TRBV4-2	TRBJ2-1	CASSQELSGLNEQFF
.	.	TRBV5-4	TRBJ1-2	CASSLEDRNYGYTF